The 5 T cell receptor beta chains listed next were all sequenced from one sample in a study of blood T cell repertoires in COVID-19. Clones were sequenced by immunoSEQ multiplex PCR, and TCRdb holds only the in-frame ones, with some missing. The data hold 150,000 to 200,000 clones, with roughly 80% observed a single time. The sequenced sample consisted of peripheral blood. The receptor set was obtained from a woman in her 70s with COVID-19, enrolled during active disease.

The chain couples TRBV5-1 to TRBJ2-1; no definite D call. This CDR3 contains 14 residues. Trimming removed 0 bases from V and 2 bases from J, with 6 bases in between. The germline V gene has CDR1 SGHRS and CDR2 YFSETQ. CDR3 loop: CASSLAVAYNEQFF. In DNA, the CDR3 is TGCGCCAGCAGCTTGGCCGTCGCCTACAATGAGCAGTTCTTC.

The gene calls are TRBV30 and TRBJ2-7; tentative D call: TRBD1 (5 bases). V was pared by 0 bases and J by 3 bases, with 9 bases between. CDR3 length equals 13 residues. Germline values: CDR1 GTSNPN, CDR2 SVGIG (reference sequence). CDR3 amino acids: CAWSVGQGYEQYF. CDR3 nucleotides: TGTGCCTGGAGTGTAGGGCAGGGCTACGAGCAGTACTTC.

This clone was counted a single time. The chain joins TRBV19 to TRBJ2-2; no reliable D call. V was cut by 3 bases and J by 3 bases, with 11 bases left in between. The CDR3 length is 15 residues. Germline V gives CDR1 LNHDA, CDR2 SQIVND (reference sequence). CDR3 loop: CASSINRQYTGELFF. CDR3 sequence (DNA): TGTGCCAGTAGTATTAATCGACAATACACCGGGGAGCTGTTTTTT.

The V call is TRBV3-1 (or the pseudogene TRBV3-2), the J call TRBJ1-1, with D unresolved. The germline CDR1 and CDR2 sequences are LGHDT and YNNKEL (reference sequence). The CDR3 is 12 residues long. V was trimmed by 1 base and J by 8 bases, leaving 8 bases between them. CDR3 nucleotides: TGTGCCAGCAGCCAAGTTCCAACAGAAGCTTTCTTT. It encodes CASSQVPTEAFF.

The CDR3 DNA sequence: TGCGCCAGCAGCCAAGAACTAGAACGGGCTGAGCAGTTCTTC. It specifies CASSQELERAEQFF. The genes are TRBV4-3 and TRBJ2-1; tentatively, D is TRBD2 (5 bases). Germline CDR1 reads LGHNA; CDR2 reads YSLEER. Trimming cost V 0 bases and J 9 bases, with 12 bases left between them. The CDR3 sequence is 14 residues long.